This TCR beta chain was observed in a study of beta chain features in type 1 diabetes. The overall study: About 110,000,000 sorted cells were examined across all samples.

Only a few counts were recorded for this clone. Germline-derived CDR1 and CDR2 are SGHTA and FQGNSA. The germline V and J ends were trimmed by 5 bases and 11 bases, with 16 bases remaining between them. CDR3 length: 13 residues. The whole isolated RNA underwent reverse transcription, so sequencing captured expressed TCRB transcripts. Method: immunoSEQ multiplex PCR; TCRdb's copy keeps in-frame clones and lacks some. The table lists about 24,000 clones, 60% to 75% of them singletons. The chain has TRBV7-2 and TRBJ2-1; D is possibly TRBD1 (6 bases). Sequences were obtained from Tregs from blood. This clonotype was obtained from a woman aged 40 to 50 in good health. As DNA, the CDR3 is TGTGCCAGCAGCCGGGACACCGGCCGTAAGCAGTTCTTC. This encodes CASSRDTGRKQFF.